The entry that follows covers one T cell receptor beta chain sequence. One end of the junction fails to match germline, which may point to a read error. Genomic DNA provided the template from which TCR beta VDJ and CDR3 profiles were obtained. Via MiXCR, TCRdb re-called the reads, giving one row per CDR3 protein. This sample yields approximately 170,000 distinct CDR3 sequences, of which about three fifths are seen a single time; about 48% belongs to the top ten. This entry comes from a study of CD8+CD57+ T cells in acquired aplastic anemia. The germline V gene has CDR1 SGHRS and CDR2 YFSETQ. The CDR3 has 14 residues.

The TCR originated in a human donor in good health. The J gene is TRBJ1-2, the V gene TRBV5-1, with a weak D call TRBD1 (5 bases). What was sequenced was sorted CD4+, CD8+, or CD8+CD57+ T cells (not recorded which) from PBMCs. DNA for the CDR3: TGTGCCAGCAGCCTTCGCGGGGGGGACTATGGCTACACCTTC. Its protein product is CASSLRGGDYGYTF.